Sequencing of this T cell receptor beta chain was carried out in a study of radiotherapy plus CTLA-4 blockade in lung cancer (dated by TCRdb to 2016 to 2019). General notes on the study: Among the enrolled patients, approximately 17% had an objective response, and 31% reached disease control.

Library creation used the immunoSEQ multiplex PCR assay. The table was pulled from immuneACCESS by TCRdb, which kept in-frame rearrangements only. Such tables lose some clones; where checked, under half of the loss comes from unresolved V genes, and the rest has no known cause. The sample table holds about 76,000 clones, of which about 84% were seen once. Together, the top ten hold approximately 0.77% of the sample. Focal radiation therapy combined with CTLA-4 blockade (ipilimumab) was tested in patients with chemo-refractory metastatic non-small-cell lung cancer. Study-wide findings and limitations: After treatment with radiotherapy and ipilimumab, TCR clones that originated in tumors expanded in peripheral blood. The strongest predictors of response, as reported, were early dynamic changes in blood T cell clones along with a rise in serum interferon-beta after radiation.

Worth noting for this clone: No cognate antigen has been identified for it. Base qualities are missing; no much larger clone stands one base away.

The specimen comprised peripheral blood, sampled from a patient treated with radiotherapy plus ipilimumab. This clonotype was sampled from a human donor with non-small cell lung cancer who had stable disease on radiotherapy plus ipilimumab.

In nucleotide form, the sequence is TGTGCCAGCAGCGACCGACAGGGTCCCAGAAAAACAGAAGCTTTCTTT. The resulting protein is CASSDRQGPRKTEAFF. The chain joins TRBV2 to TRBJ1-1; 7 bases in between match TRBD1. Ends trimmed: V by 6 bases, J by 8 bases; bases unmatched to a gene: 18. Looking up the germline V gene yields CDR1 SNHLY and CDR2 FYNNEI. From the cysteine through the phenylalanine, the CDR3 covers 16 amino acids. Only CDR3 DNA is held: 48 bases, read in frame from base 1.